This T cell receptor (beta chain) was profiled in a study of patients and donors after allogeneic stem cell transplantation (dated by TCRdb to 2018 to 2021). Receptors were amplified or captured by RT-PCR. Sequencing relied on a NextSeq 550. TCRdb reworked the public reads: Q25 trimming with fastp, MiXCR clone assembly, productive beta chains retained. Each CDR3 protein appears once, grouped with its most common genes and DNA. This sample has 800,000 to 1,000,000 distinct CDR3 sequences in its table, and around 17% of those were observed once. The top ten constitute 5% to 6.5% of the sample. The CDR3 has 16 amino acids, counting the end cysteine and phenylalanine. This entry keeps only the CDR3 DNA: 48 bases, framed from base 1. V is clipped by 6 bases and J by 0 bases, and the sequence between their germline boundaries is 14 bases long. At least ten counts were recorded for this clonotype. Its antigen is currently not known. No base quality information exists; no much larger clone differs at one position.

Sample: blood, either unsorted or a sorted T cell fraction (not recorded which). This TCR was recovered from a human donor who was either an allogeneic HSCT recipient or a stem cell or donor lymphocyte infusion donor (not recorded which). It is not recorded whose cells these are; they may come from a transplant donor. This chain is built from TRBV12-3 or TRBV12-4 and TRBJ2-2; the best D guess is TRBD1, with 5 bases matching. The CDR3 sequence is CASRPHRKTNTGELFF. The DNA is TGTGCCAGCAGGCCCCACAGGAAGACGAACACCGGGGAGCTGTTTTTT.